Listed below are T cell receptor beta chains from one sample, sequenced in a study of blood T cells in healthy people across ages. A single record per CDR3 protein comes from TCRdb applying MiXCR to the 5' RACE reads. The sample holds around 2 million distinct CDR3 sequences, approximately 40% seen once. The source material was blood. All receptors come from a human donor in good health. The CDR3 runs from the conserved cysteine through the conserved F or W. D genes are given only for firm matches. Clone size, where shown, is once, few, many, or a class for clones that have expanded.

>-|TRBV10-3|-|TRBJ2-7
TGTGCCATCTCACGACCTCTTTACGAGCAGTACTTC
CAISRPLYEQYF
>-|TRBV7-8|-|TRBJ1-1
TGTGCCAGCAGCCGACCCTTAGTGGGGGCGCTCGAGTCTGAAGCTTTCTTT
CASSRPLVGALESEAFF
>-|TRBV3-1|TRBD2|TRBJ2-1
TGTGCCAGCAGCCGAGATTTAGCGGGTGAGCAGTTCTTC
CASSRDLAGEQFF
>-|TRBV12-3/TRBV12-4|-|TRBJ1-1
TGTGCCAGCAGTTTCCAGGAGGGCTCTCGAGCTTTCTTT
CASSFQEGSRAFF
>few|TRBV12-3/TRBV12-4|-|TRBJ2-6
TGTGCCAGCAGCCCTAGCTTTGCTGGGGCCAACGTCCTGACTTTC
CASSPSFAGANVLTF
>-|TRBV10-3|-|TRBJ2-3
TGTGCCATCAGTGAGGGGGCCTCTCGAGTGGCAGATACGCAGTATTTT
CAISEGASRVADTQYF
>many|TRBV20-1|TRBD1|TRBJ1-2
TGCAGTGCTAGTGGACAGGGCGGCGGCTACACCTTC
CSASGQGGGYTF
>-|TRBV20-1|-|TRBJ2-5
TGCAGTGCCGCACCATTACTAGTCGGCGAGACCCAGTACTTC
CSAAPLLVGETQYF
>few|TRBV27|-|TRBJ2-2
TGTGCCAGCAGCTGGGGGCGGGCCGGGGAGCTGTTTTTT
CASSWGRAGELFF
>few|TRBV15|-|TRBJ1-3
TGTGCCACCAGCAGAGATACTGGCGGAAACACCATATATTTT
CATSRDTGGNTIYF
>many|TRBV11-1|-|TRBJ2-5
TGTGCCAGCAGCCGTTCCAGGGAGGAGACCCAGTACTTC
CASSRSREETQYF
>many|TRBV12-3/TRBV12-4|-|TRBJ1-2
TGTGCCAGCAGCTCCGACAGGAACTATGGCTACACCTTC
CASSSDRNYGYTF
>-|TRBV5-1|-|TRBJ1-2
TGCGCCAGCAGCTTGGAATTCGGAGGGGTAGGCTATGGCTACACCTTC
CASSLEFGGVGYGYTF
>-|TRBV7-2|-|TRBJ2-5
TGTGCCAGCAGCTTAACCCTCCAGACAGAGACCCAGTACTTC
CASSLTLQTETQYF
>-|TRBV4-3|TRBD1|TRBJ1-2
TGCGCCAGCAGCCACCGGGACAGGGAGTTCTATGGCTACACCTTC
CASSHRDREFYGYTF
>few|TRBV12-3/TRBV12-4|-|TRBJ2-1
TGTGCCAGCACCAAGTGGACGGAGACGGATGAGCAGTTCTTC
CASTKWTETDEQFF
>few|TRBV5-1|-|TRBJ2-5
TGCGCCAGCAGATTACAGGGTCTAGGAGAGACCCAGTACTTC
CASRLQGLGETQYF
>few|TRBV4-1|-|TRBJ2-7
TGCGCCAGCAGCCAAGGAGGTACCCTGAGCTCCTACGAGCAGTACTTC
CASSQGGTLSSYEQYF
>-|TRBV20-1|-|TRBJ2-5
TGCAGTGCCCCCGTCGGGGCGGGGACCCAAGAGACCCAGTACTTC
CSAPVGAGTQETQYF
>few|TRBV4-3|TRBD1|TRBJ1-2
TGCGCCAGCAGCCAAGAGGGACAGGGCCATGGCTACACCTTC
CASSQEGQGHGYTF
>once|TRBV20-1|-|TRBJ1-1
TGCAGTGCTAGAGATGGGAGGAACAGGATGAACACTGAAGCTTTCTTT
CSARDGRNRMNTEAFF
>few|TRBV7-2|-|TRBJ2-1
TGTGCCAGCAGCTTAGCTGTTTGGGGTGAGCAGTTCTTC
CASSLAVWGEQFF
>-|TRBV5-5|TRBD1|TRBJ2-7
TGTGCCAGCAGCTTGGTATCAGGGGGCGACGAGCAGTACTTC
CASSLVSGGDEQYF
>few|TRBV9|-|TRBJ2-3
TGTGCCAGCAGCCCTACAGCCACAAGGGAGTTAGGGACGCAGTATTTT
CASSPTATRELGTQYF
>few|TRBV5-4|-|TRBJ2-5
TGTGCCAGCAGCTTGGGGGCAGGAGGGGGAGGAGAGACCCAGTACTTC
CASSLGAGGGGETQYF
>few|TRBV9|-|TRBJ1-1
TGTGCCAGCAGCGTAGGTTCAGGGAACACTGAAGCTTTCTTT
CASSVGSGNTEAFF
>-|TRBV12-3/TRBV12-4|-|TRBJ1-1
TGTGCCGGCAGCCCAGGGAAGCACTCTGAAGCTTTCTTT
CAGSPGKHSEAFF
>-|TRBV5-1|-|TRBJ2-2
TGCGCCAGCAGCTTGGACCAGCCCCGGCACACCGGGGAGCTGTTTTTT
CASSLDQPRHTGELFF
>few|TRBV7-9|-|TRBJ2-4
TGTGCCAGCAGCTATGAGGTTTCCAAAAACATTCAGTACTTC
CASSYEVSKNIQYF
>-|TRBV7-8|-|TRBJ1-1
TGTGCCAGCAGCCATCATATAGAAGCTTTCTTT
CASSHHIEAFF
>-|TRBV29-1|TRBD1|TRBJ1-2
TGCAGCGTTGAGCCGACAGGGAGCGGCTACACCTTC
CSVEPTGSGYTF
>few|TRBV7-2|TRBD1|TRBJ2-1
TGTGCCAGCAGAATCCGACAGGGTACTTACAATGAGCAGTTCTTC
CASRIRQGTYNEQFF
>-|TRBV11-3|-|TRBJ1-2
TGTGCCAGCAGCCCCTCAGGGGCCCCTGGGGGCTACACCTTC
CASSPSGAPGGYTF
>-|TRBV7-9|-|TRBJ2-3
TGTGCCAGCAGCTCCTTCGTGGGGGTCCGATACACAGATACGCAGTATTTT
CASSSFVGVRYTDTQYF
>few|TRBV7-2|-|TRBJ2-5
TGTGCCAGCAGCTTTTCGTCGGGGGCACAAGAGACCCAGTACTTC
CASSFSSGAQETQYF
>few|TRBV7-2|-|TRBJ1-1
TGTGCCAGCAGCCTTGTAGGGGGAGGAGCTGAAGCTTTCTTT
CASSLVGGGAEAFF
>-|TRBV19|-|TRBJ1-1
TGTGCCAGTAGTATAACCACAGCGAACACTGAAGCTTTCTTT
CASSITTANTEAFF
>-|TRBV7-2|-|TRBJ2-1
TGTGCCAGCAGCTTAGCCTTAACAGGGTTTGATGAGCAGTTCTTC
CASSLALTGFDEQFF
>many|TRBV6-5|TRBD2|TRBJ2-7
TGTGCCAGCAGTTACCGGGCTAGCGGTCCTTACGAGCAGTACTTC
CASSYRASGPYEQYF
>-|TRBV28|-|TRBJ2-3
TGTGCCAGCAGTTTATGGGGGGCGAAGGGGGGGGAGTCATTCACAGATACGCAGTATTTT
CASSLWGAKGGESFTDTQYF
>few|TRBV10-3|-|TRBJ1-2
TGTGCCATCGGTGTCGGGGTCTATGGCTACACCTTC
CAIGVGVYGYTF
>-|TRBV6-5|-|TRBJ1-2
TGTGCCAGCAGTTACATGGGGGGCGATAACTATGGCTACACCTTC
CASSYMGGDNYGYTF
>-|TRBV6-2/TRBV6-3|-|TRBJ1-5
TGTGCCAGCAGTTACGACCGGGACACCTATCAGCCCCAGCATTTT
CASSYDRDTYQPQHF
>-|TRBV7-6|-|TRBJ2-3
TGTACCAGCAGCTTTAGCTCAGGAGGAGATACGCAGTATTTT
CTSSFSSGGDTQYF
>-|TRBV20-1|TRBD1|TRBJ2-1
TGCAGTGCTAGAGATCAAAGGACAGGGTCGAACAATGAGCAGTTCTTC
CSARDQRTGSNNEQFF
>few|TRBV20-1|TRBD2|TRBJ2-4
TGCAGTGTTCTAGCGGGGGGCAAAAACATTCAGTACTTC
CSVLAGGKNIQYF
>-|TRBV7-3|-|TRBJ2-3
TGTGCCAGCAGCTTAACTGGGGGCGTCCTGGATACGCAGTATTTT
CASSLTGGVLDTQYF
>-|TRBV10-3|TRBD1|TRBJ1-2
TGTGCCATCGAAAGCAGGACAGGGGGCTATGGCTGCACCTTC
CAIESRTGGYGCTF
>-|TRBV20-1|-|TRBJ1-2
TGCAGTGCTCAGGGGTCCCACCTGGGAGGCTACACCTTC
CSAQGSHLGGYTF
>-|TRBV2|-|TRBJ2-1
TGTGCCAGCACCATCTCAACGGGGGGCACCCAGTTCTTC
CASTISTGGTQFF